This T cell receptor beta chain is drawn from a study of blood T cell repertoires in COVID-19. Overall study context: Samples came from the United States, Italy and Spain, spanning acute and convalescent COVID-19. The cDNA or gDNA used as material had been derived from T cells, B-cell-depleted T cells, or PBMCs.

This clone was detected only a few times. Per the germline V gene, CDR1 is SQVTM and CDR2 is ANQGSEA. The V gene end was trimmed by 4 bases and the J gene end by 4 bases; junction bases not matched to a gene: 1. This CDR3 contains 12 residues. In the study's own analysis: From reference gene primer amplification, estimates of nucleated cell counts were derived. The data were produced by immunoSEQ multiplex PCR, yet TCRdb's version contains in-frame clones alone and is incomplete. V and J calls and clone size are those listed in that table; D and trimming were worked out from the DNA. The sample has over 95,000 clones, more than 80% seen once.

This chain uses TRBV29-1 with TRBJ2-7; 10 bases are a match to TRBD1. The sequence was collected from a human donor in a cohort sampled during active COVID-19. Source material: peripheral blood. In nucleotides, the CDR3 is TGCAGCGTTGGACAGGGGGCGTACGAGCAGTACTTC. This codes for CSVGQGAYEQYF.